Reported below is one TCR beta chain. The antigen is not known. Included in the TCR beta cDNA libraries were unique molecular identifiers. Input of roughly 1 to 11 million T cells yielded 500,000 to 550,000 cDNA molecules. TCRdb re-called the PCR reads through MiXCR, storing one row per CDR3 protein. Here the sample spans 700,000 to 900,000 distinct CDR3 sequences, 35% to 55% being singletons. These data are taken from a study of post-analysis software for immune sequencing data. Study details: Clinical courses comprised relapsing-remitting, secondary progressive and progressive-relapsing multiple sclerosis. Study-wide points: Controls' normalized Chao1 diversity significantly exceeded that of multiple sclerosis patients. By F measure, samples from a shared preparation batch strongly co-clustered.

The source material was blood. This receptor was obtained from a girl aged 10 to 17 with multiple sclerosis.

Written as DNA, the CDR3 is TGCAGCGTTGAAAAAAGTCAGCTTGATGGCTACACCTTC. This sequence encodes CSVEKSQLDGYTF. This chain uses TRBV29-1 with TRBJ1-2, with no clear D. The V and J ends lost 2 bases and 6 bases respectively, with 13 bases between them. The CDR3 runs to 13 residues. Germline V gene lookup returns CDR1 SQVTM and CDR2 ANQGSEA.